Sequencing of this TCR beta chain was carried out in a study of T cell clonality in common variable immunodeficiency. Study-wide findings and caveats: Reportedly, TCR beta sequences from common variable immunodeficiency showed fewer deletions and N-nucleotide insertions. Repertoire-complication correlations in CVID were limited by patient heterogeneity. CVID subjects showed higher TCRbeta clonality than healthy controls.

Per germline, CDR1 SNHLY and CDR2 FYNNEI. The CDR3 is 14 residues long. Clones were sequenced by immunoSEQ multiplex PCR, and TCRdb holds only the in-frame ones, with some missing. The sample contains tens of thousands of clones, none occurring once; just over 2% lies in the top ten. Donors gave 5 to 8 ml heparinized peripheral whole blood. This clone has more than one count but fewer than ten. Antigen unknown. The sequenced fragment ends 3 residues before the CDR3 boundary, so the rest is inferred from the germline J gene. This rearrangement joins TRBV2 to TRBJ1-2; D might be TRBD1 (5 bases). The material sequenced was peripheral blood mononuclear cells. The TCR comes from a person aged 18 to 70 in good health. The CDR3 loop is CASSAIGRGRGYTF. Partial CDR3 DNA: TGTGCCAGCAGTGCCATCGGGAGGGGTCGAGGC.